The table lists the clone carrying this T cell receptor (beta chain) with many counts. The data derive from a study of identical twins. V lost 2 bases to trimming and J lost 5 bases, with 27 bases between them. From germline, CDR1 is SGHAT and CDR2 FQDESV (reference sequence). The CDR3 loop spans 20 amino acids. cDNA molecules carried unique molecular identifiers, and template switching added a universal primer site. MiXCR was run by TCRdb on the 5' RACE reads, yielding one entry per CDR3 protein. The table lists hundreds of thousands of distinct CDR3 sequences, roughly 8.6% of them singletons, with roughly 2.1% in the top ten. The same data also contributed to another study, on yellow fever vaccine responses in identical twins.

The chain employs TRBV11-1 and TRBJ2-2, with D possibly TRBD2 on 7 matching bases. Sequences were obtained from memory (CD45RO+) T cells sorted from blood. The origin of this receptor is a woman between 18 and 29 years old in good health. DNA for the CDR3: TGTGCCAGCAGCTTAATCGGCGTAGTGCTTCGGGGGGCGCGGACCGGGGAGCTGTTTTTT. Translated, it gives CASSLIGVVLRGARTGELFF.